This T cell receptor beta chain was found in a study of T-cell memory formation after mild COVID-19. Overall study context: Across donors, TCR clusters were largely donor specific.

TCRdb reanalysed the 5' RACE reads using MiXCR and keeps one entry per CDR3 protein. The data show about 340,000 distinct CDR3 sequences, with 10% to 15% seen just once and roughly a fifth held by the top ten. General study findings and limits: The study found balanced CD4/CD8 in clones contracting day 15 to 85 and a CD4+ lean in later expanders. Cross-reactive memory seemingly joined, as some responding clones were found in pre-infection memory.

Per germline, CDR1 LGHNA and CDR2 YSLEER. The V gene lost 0 bases and the J gene lost 6 bases, with 12 bases spanning the gap. The CDR3 has 14 residues. This clonotype was seen only a few times. Its antigen remains unidentified. The sequence was collected from a man younger than 35 who had mild COVID-19 (a few samples of this study predate the infection). Cell type and time point are not known. The chain joins TRBV4-3 to TRBJ2-7, with a possible D match to TRBD1 (6 bases). The sequencing input was PBMCs or a T cell subset sorted from them (not recorded which). CDR3 nucleotide sequence: TGCGCCAGCAGCCAAGATCGGCAGGGGTCCGAGCAGTACTTC. Protein product: CASSQDRQGSEQYF.